These 31 T cell receptor beta chains originate from one sample sequenced in a study of T cells after yellow fever vaccination (dated by TCRdb to the late 2010s). The method behind the library was 5' RACE. These reads were obtained on an Illumina HiSeq 2500. TCRdb trimmed the raw reads at Q25, called clones with MiXCR and kept productive beta chains. Each CDR3 protein appears once, grouped with its most common genes and DNA. Counted in this sample were about 350,000 distinct CDR3 sequences; approximately 8% of them appeared once. 15% to 20% of the sample belongs to the ten largest clones. The intended sense of this specimen's treatment or condition label: live attenuated yellow fever vaccine strain. The sequences come from PBMCs, collected more than 40 days after the first yellow fever vaccination. The receptors shown here come from a man younger than 35 who received the YFV17D yellow fever vaccine.

The gene calls are TRBV10-1 and TRBJ2-1; TRBD2 aligns across 9 bases. Per germline, CDR1 WNHNN and CDR2 SYGVQD (reference sequence). The CDR3 sequence is 18 residues long. J gave up 0 bases and V 0 bases, and 6 bases lay outside the gene matches. Here the CDR3 reads CASSESGLAGYSYNEQFF. The CDR3 coding sequence is TGCGCCAGCAGTGAGTCCGGGCTAGCGGGGTACTCCTACAATGAGCAGTTCTTC.

This clonotype was observed a few times. This sequence joins TRBV6-1 and TRBJ2-6; unclear D gene. V lost 5 bases and J 0 bases, leaving 11 bases between the germline ends. The germline gives CDR1 MNHNS, CDR2 SASEGT. This CDR3 spans 16 amino acids. The CDR3 loop is CASSRRLTSGANVLTF. CDR3 in DNA: TGTGCCAGCAGTCGGAGACTGACCTCTGGGGCCAACGTCCTGACTTTC.

In this sample, this clonotype turned up a few times. The rearrangement links TRBV6-1 to TRBJ2-5; weak D call: TRBD1 (6 bases). The V and J ends lost 5 bases and 5 bases respectively, with 15 bases between them. This CDR3 has 14 amino acids. Germline lookup yields CDR1 MNHNS and CDR2 SASEGT. CDR3 amino acids: CASSLMGAEETQYF. For the CDR3, the DNA is TGTGCCAGCAGTCTGATGGGGGCCGAGGAGACCCAGTACTTC.

This clonotype was counted a few times. The chain employs TRBV7-2 and TRBJ1-6, with a possible D match to TRBD1 (6 bases). V lost 1 base, J lost 2 bases, and 12 bases lay in between. The CDR3 loop spans 17 amino acids. CDR1 and CDR2 from the germline V gene are SGHTA and FQGNSA. Written as DNA, the CDR3 is TGTGCCAGCAGCTTAGGAGGGGGGGAAGCCTATAATTCACCCCTCCACTTT. Its translation is CASSLGGGEAYNSPLHF.

The chain joins TRBV30 to TRBJ2-2; no reliable D call. Trimming removed 4 bases at V and 0 bases at J, with 3 bases between. The CDR3 runs to 12 residues. Germline V gene sequence: CDR1 GTSNPN, CDR2 SVGIG (reference sequence). CDR3 in amino acids: CAWTANTGELFF. CDR3 nucleotides: TGTGCCTGGACTGCGAACACCGGGGAGCTGTTTTTT.

This clonotype was seen only a few times. The chain has TRBV7-2 and TRBJ2-3; D remains ambiguous. Germline V gene lookup returns CDR1 SGHTA and CDR2 FQGNSA. The ends were cut back, 4 bases at V and 4 bases at J, with 15 bases in the middle. This CDR3 contains 15 residues. CDR3 residues: CASSSFGGVADTQYF. As DNA, the CDR3 is TGTGCCAGCAGCTCCTTCGGCGGAGTAGCAGATACGCAGTATTTT.

This clonotype was counted only a few times. The V gene is TRBV29-1, the J gene TRBJ2-5; TRBD2 agrees at 7 bases. J lost 4 bases, V lost 6 bases, and 11 bases had no gene match. Per germline, CDR1 SQVTM and CDR2 ANQGSEA. This CDR3 has 14 amino acids. CDR3 coding DNA: TGCAGCGTCCAGGTGGGGGGGAACTCAGAGACCCAGTACTTC. This translates into CSVQVGGNSETQYF.

Only a few counts were recorded for this clonotype. The chain recombines TRBV7-9 with TRBJ2-7; a possible D gene is TRBD1 (6 bases). Germline CDR1 reads SEHNR; CDR2 reads FQNEAQ (reference sequence). The length of the CDR3 is 14 residues. V lost 6 bases to trimming and J lost 0 bases, with 12 bases between them. Here the CDR3 reads CASRAGTTSYEQYF. In nucleotides, the CDR3 is TGTGCCAGCAGGGCCGGGACAACCTCCTACGAGCAGTACTTC.

This clonotype has more than one count but fewer than ten. This chain connects TRBV7-2 to TRBJ2-7, with D maybe TRBD2 (6 bases). The CDR3 extends over 13 amino acids. Germline V gene data show CDR1 as SGHTA and CDR2 as FQGNSA. Deletions cut 5 bases from V and 6 bases from J, with 14 bases between. In nucleotides, the CDR3 is TGTGCCAGCAGCACCCAGGACGGGGGCGAGCAGTACGTC. Translated: CASSTQDGGEQYV.

This clonotype came up a few times. This chain links TRBV7-8 with TRBJ2-1; D gene uncertain. Germline assignment: CDR1 SGHVS and CDR2 FQNEAQ. With 5 bases removed from V and 0 bases from J, the gap between germline ends came to 11 bases. CDR3 length equals 15 residues. CDR3: CASSPPRTSYNEQFF. The CDR3 region has the DNA TGTGCCAGCAGCCCCCCCCGGACCTCCTACAATGAGCAGTTCTTC.

The sample holds a few counts of this clonotype. J is TRBJ1-2 and V is TRBV27, with a weak D call TRBD1 (5 bases). Between the trimmed V and J ends, which lost 10 bases and 6 bases, there was a span of 15 bases. The CDR3 spans 12 residues. CDR1 is MNHEY and CDR2 is SMNVEV in the germline V gene (reference sequence). The CDR3 sequence: CATLVGGDGYTF. In nucleotides, the CDR3 is TGTGCCACCCTTGTGGGGGGGGATGGCTACACCTTC.

The V call is TRBV19, the J call TRBJ2-1; a possible D gene is TRBD1 (5 bases). This CDR3 spans 16 amino acids. Trimming took off 6 bases at V and 0 bases at J, with 15 bases between the two ends. The germline gives CDR1 LNHDA, CDR2 SQIVND (reference sequence). CDR3 amino acids: CASSDRQTGSYNEQFF. The CDR3 nucleotides read TGTGCCAGTAGCGACCGTCAAACAGGCTCCTACAATGAGCAGTTCTTC.

This clonotype was counted only a few times. This chain connects TRBV4-1 to TRBJ2-5; D may be TRBD2 (5 bases). This CDR3 has 14 amino acids. Between the trimmed V and J ends, which lost 0 bases and 2 bases, there was a span of 7 bases. Per germline, CDR1 MGHRA and CDR2 YSYEKL. CDR3 amino acids: CASSQEDWQETQYF. The CDR3, as DNA: TGCGCCAGCAGCCAAGAGGACTGGCAAGAGACCCAGTACTTC.

This clonotype was picked up a small number of times. The chain uses TRBV18 and TRBJ2-7; D possibly corresponds to TRBD1 (6 bases). The CDR3 is 13 residues long. Germline values: CDR1 KGHSH, CDR2 LQKENI. V dropped 1 base and J dropped 6 bases, with 10 bases sitting between them. CDR3: CASSPQAGAEQYF. In nucleotides, the CDR3 is TGTGCCAGCTCACCACAGGCAGGGGCCGAGCAGTACTTC.

The rearrangement joins TRBV2 to TRBJ1-6; D ambiguous. The CDR3 is 16 residues long. Germline V gives CDR1 SNHLY, CDR2 FYNNEI. Trimming removed 5 bases from V and 1 base from J, with 12 bases in between. CDR3 in amino acids: CASSPSTGSYNSPLHF. The CDR3 coding sequence is TGTGCCAGCAGTCCCTCAACTGGGTCCTATAATTCACCCCTCCACTTT.

This clonotype was counted a few times. The chain joins TRBV20-1 to TRBJ1-6, with a tentative D call TRBD1 (5 bases). Germline V gives CDR1 DFQATT, CDR2 SNEGSKA (reference sequence). Trimming left V 0 bases short and J 8 bases short, with 14 bases between. The CDR3 runs 15 residues. CDR3 DNA sequence: TGCAGTGCTAGAGATCTCGCGGGACCGGATTCACCCCTCCACTTT. Translation gives CSARDLAGPDSPLHF.

The chain carries TRBV6-5 and TRBJ2-3; D gene ambiguous. The CDR3 loop spans 14 amino acids. The ends were cut back, 4 bases at V and 0 bases at J, with 8 bases in the middle. CDR1 MNHEY and CDR2 SVGAGI come from the germline V gene. The CDR3 here is CASSWHLSTDTQYF. CDR3 nucleotide sequence: TGTGCCAGCAGTTGGCACCTTAGCACAGATACGCAGTATTTT.

This rearrangement joins TRBV6-1 to TRBJ1-1, with D unresolved. This CDR3 spans 12 amino acids. Germline V CDR1 and CDR2: MNHNS, SASEGT. V was shortened by 4 bases and J by 4 bases, with 7 bases between the two germline ends. The CDR3 reads CASSGLFTEAFF. The CDR3 DNA is TGTGCCAGCAGTGGTCTTTTCACTGAAGCTTTCTTT.

The CDR3 is CASSATQGAPNEQFF. CDR3 sequence (DNA): TGTGCCAGCAGTGCAACACAGGGGGCCCCCAATGAGCAGTTCTTC. V usage is TRBV27 and J usage is TRBJ2-1; 9 bases are a match to TRBD1. The CDR3 sequence is 15 residues long. In germline, CDR1 is MNHEY, CDR2 SMNVEV (reference sequence). V lost 5 bases to trimming and J lost 6 bases; unmatched junction nucleotides: 8.

This clonotype was counted a few times. This rearrangement joins TRBV6-2 or TRBV6-3 to TRBJ1-4; 8 bases are a match to TRBD1. This CDR3 is 14 amino acids long. Per germline, CDR1 MNHEY and CDR2 SVGEGT. V was clipped by 7 bases and J by 6 bases; unmatched bases: 7. The CDR3 nucleotides read TGTGCCAGCAAAACTTCAGGGGGCGATGAAAAACTGTTTTTT. This codes for CASKTSGGDEKLFF.

The chain recombines TRBV4-1 with TRBJ2-1, with 12 bases lining up with TRBD2. This CDR3 region has 18 residues. From germline, CDR1 is MGHRA and CDR2 YSYEKL. The junction had 7 bases not matched to a gene; V was cut back by 1 base and J by 3 bases. The CDR3 DNA is TGCGCCAGCAGCCAAGGTCCTAGCGGGGGGGCTTTCTACAATGAGCAGTTCTTC. Translated: CASSQGPSGGAFYNEQFF.

This clonotype has ten or more counts. The V call is TRBV12-3 or TRBV12-4, the J call TRBJ1-6, with a weak D call TRBD1 (5 bases). CDR3 size: 14 residues. Trimming took 6 bases from V and 7 from J, leaving 13 bases between them. The CDR3 sequence is CASSLGGSNSPLHF. The CDR3, as DNA: TGTGCCAGCAGCCTGGGGGGTTCAAATTCACCCCTCCACTTT.

The chain joins TRBV24-1 to TRBJ2-5; 10 nucleotides line up with TRBD1. The germline V gene encodes CDR1 KGHDR and CDR2 SFDVKD. The CDR3 extends over 15 amino acids. V lost 5 bases and J lost 5; bases outside the gene matches: 7. The CDR3: CATSGPTGGRETQYF. CDR3 sequence (DNA): TGTGCCACCAGTGGTCCGACAGGGGGCCGGGAGACCCAGTACTTC.

The rearrangement uses TRBV12-3 or TRBV12-4 and TRBJ1-2, with D unresolved. V dropped 4 bases and J dropped 4 bases, with 19 bases sitting between them. This CDR3 is built from 16 residues. The CDR3 here is CASSSPMPADSYGYTF. The CDR3, as DNA: TGTGCCAGCAGTTCCCCCATGCCGGCGGATAGCTATGGCTACACCTTC.

V gene TRBV7-3 combines with J gene TRBJ2-5, with TRBD2 identical over 8 bases. The CDR3 spans 18 residues. V lost 4 bases to trimming and J lost 1 base; unmatched junction nucleotides: 14. The V gene's germline CDR1 is SGHTA and CDR2 FQGTGA. The CDR3 reads CASSSILAGRRAQETQYF. The CDR3 nucleotides read TGTGCCAGCAGCTCTATTTTAGCGGGGCGACGGGCCCAAGAGACCCAGTACTTC.

In its sample, this clonotype was seen a few times. The V gene is TRBV2, the J gene TRBJ1-2; no reliable D call. Germline V gene lookup returns CDR1 SNHLY and CDR2 FYNNEI. The CDR3 covers 13 residues. V was pared by 4 bases and J by 1 base, with 7 bases between. The CDR3 DNA follows: TGTGCCAGCAGTGGGGATTTTAACTATGGCTACACCTTC. Protein sequence: CASSGDFNYGYTF.

This chain joins TRBV19 and TRBJ2-7, with 9 bases matching TRBD2. CDR1 LNHDA and CDR2 SQIVND come from the germline V gene (reference sequence). This CDR3 has 15 residues. The junction had 8 bases not matched to a gene; V was cut back by 5 bases and J by 3 bases. The CDR3 nucleotides are TGTGCCAGTAGTCCAGCGCTAGCGGGGATCTACGAGCAGTACGTC. This encodes CASSPALAGIYEQYV.

CDR3 sequence: CATSRDGSNQPQHF. The CDR3 DNA reads as TGTGCCACCAGCAGAGATGGGAGCAATCAGCCCCAGCATTTT. The chain carries TRBV15 and TRBJ1-5, with D hard to call. The CDR3 length is 14 residues. Germline assignment: CDR1 LNHNV and CDR2 YYDKDF (reference sequence). Trimming pared 0 bases from V and 1 base from J, leaving 4 bases between.

The chain has TRBV7-3 and TRBJ2-5; the match to TRBD1 covers 9 bases. Germline values: CDR1 SGHTA, CDR2 FQGTGA. This CDR3 comprises 15 residues. Trimming removed 5 bases from V and 5 bases from J; junction bases left unmatched: 9. The CDR3 protein is CASSPYRGQRETQYF. The CDR3 DNA is TGTGCCAGCAGCCCTTACAGGGGGCAAAGGGAGACCCAGTACTTC.

The V gene is TRBV25-1, the J gene TRBJ2-1, with 14 bases that match TRBD2. V trimming: 1 base; J trimming: 11 bases; junction bases outside the gene matches: 10. This CDR3 is 17 amino acids long. Germline V gene sequence: CDR1 MGHDK, CDR2 SYGVNS. CDR3 amino acids: CASSESPPGTSGGQQFF. CDR3 bases: TGTGCCAGCAGTGAATCACCCCCCGGGACTAGCGGGGGCCAGCAGTTCTTC.

Only a few counts were recorded for this clonotype. V usage is TRBV12-3 or TRBV12-4 and J usage is TRBJ1-1; D is unclear. V lost 4 bases and J lost 0, with 12 bases in between. The CDR3 is made up of 15 amino acids. CDR3 protein: CASSSRTAMNTEAFF. DNA for the CDR3: TGTGCCAGCAGTTCCCGGACCGCAATGAACACTGAAGCTTTCTTT.